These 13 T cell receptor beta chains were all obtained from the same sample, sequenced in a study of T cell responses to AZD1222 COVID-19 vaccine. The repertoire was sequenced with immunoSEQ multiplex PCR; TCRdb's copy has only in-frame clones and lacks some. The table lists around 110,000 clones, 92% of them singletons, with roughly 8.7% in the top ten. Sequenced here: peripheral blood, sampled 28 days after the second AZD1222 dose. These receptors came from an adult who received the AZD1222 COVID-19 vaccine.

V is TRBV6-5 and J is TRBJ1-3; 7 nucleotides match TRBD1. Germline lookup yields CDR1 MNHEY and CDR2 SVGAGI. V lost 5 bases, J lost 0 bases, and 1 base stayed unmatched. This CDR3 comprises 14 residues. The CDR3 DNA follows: TGTGCCAGCAGTCGGGACAGCTCTGGAAACACCATATATTTT. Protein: CASSRDSSGNTIYF.

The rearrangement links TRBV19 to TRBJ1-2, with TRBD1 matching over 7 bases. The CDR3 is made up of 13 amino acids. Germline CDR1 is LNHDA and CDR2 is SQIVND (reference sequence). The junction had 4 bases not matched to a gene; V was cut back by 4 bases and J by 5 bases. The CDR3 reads CASSTTGRYGYTF. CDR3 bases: TGTGCCAGTAGTACGACAGGGCGTTATGGCTACACCTTC.

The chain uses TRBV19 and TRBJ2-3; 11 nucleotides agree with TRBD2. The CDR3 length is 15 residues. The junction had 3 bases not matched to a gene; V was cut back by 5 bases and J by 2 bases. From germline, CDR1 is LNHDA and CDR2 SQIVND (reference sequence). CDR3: CASSEGLAVTDTQYF. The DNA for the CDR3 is TGTGCCAGTAGTGAGGGACTAGCGGTCACAGATACGCAGTATTTT.

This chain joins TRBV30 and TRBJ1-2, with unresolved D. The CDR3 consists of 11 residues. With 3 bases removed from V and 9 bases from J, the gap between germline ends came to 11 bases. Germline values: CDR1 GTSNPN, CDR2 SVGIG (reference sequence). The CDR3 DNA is TGTGCCTGGAGCCCAGACACTAGCTACACCTTC. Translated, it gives CAWSPDTSYTF.

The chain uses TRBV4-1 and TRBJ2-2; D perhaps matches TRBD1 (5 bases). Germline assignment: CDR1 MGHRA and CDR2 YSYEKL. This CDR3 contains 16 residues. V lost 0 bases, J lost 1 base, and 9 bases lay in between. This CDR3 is CASSQDKGVNTGELFF. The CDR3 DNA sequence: TGCGCCAGCAGCCAAGATAAAGGGGTGAACACCGGGGAGCTGTTTTTT.

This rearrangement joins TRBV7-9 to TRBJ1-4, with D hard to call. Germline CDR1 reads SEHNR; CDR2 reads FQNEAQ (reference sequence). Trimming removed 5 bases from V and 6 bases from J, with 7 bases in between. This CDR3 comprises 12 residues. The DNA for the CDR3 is TGTGCCAGCAGCCTACCTGATGAAAAACTGTTTTTT. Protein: CASSLPDEKLFF.

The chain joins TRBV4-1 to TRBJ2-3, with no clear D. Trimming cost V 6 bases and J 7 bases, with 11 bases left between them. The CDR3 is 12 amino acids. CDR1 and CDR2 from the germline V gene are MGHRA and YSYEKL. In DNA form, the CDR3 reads TGCGCCAGCAGTGACGGCGTTTATACGCAGTATTTT. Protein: CASSDGVYTQYF.

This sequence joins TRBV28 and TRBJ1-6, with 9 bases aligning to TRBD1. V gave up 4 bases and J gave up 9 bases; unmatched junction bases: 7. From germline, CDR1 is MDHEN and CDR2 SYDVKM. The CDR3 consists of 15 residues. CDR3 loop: CASSWGTGTGSPLHF. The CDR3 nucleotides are TGTGCCAGCAGTTGGGGGACAGGGACGGGTTCACCCCTCCACTTT.

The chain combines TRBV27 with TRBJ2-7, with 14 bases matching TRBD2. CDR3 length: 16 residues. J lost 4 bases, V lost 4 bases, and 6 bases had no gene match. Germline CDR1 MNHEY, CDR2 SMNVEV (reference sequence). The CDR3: CASSSPGLAGVYEQYF. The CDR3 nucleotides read TGTGCCAGCAGTTCCCCGGGACTAGCGGGAGTGTACGAGCAGTACTTC.

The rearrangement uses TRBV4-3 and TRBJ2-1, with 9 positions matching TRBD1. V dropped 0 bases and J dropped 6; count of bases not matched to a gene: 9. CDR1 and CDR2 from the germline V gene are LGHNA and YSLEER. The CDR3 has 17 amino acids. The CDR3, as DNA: TGCGCCAGCAGCCAAGACGCCGGGACAGGGATAGGCAATGAGCAGTTCTTC. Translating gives CASSQDAGTGIGNEQFF.

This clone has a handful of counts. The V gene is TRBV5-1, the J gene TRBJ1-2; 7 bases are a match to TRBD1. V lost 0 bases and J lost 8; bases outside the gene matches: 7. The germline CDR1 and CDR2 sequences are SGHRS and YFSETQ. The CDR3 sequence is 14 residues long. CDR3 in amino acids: CASSLADRVGGYTF. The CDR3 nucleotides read TGCGCCAGCAGCTTGGCCGACAGGGTGGGCGGCTACACCTTC. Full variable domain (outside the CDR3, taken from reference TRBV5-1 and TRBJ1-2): KAGVTQTPRYLIKTRGQQVTLSCSPISGHRSVSWYQQTPGQGLQFLFEYFSETQRNKGNFPGRFSGRQFSNSRSEMNVSTLELGDSALYLCASSLADRVGGYTFGSGTRLTVV.

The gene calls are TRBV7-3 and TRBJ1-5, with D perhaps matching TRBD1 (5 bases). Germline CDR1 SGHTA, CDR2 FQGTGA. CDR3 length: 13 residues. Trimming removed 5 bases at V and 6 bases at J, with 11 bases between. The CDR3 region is CASSLGRGQPQHF. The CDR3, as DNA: TGTGCCAGCAGCCTCGGGAGGGGTCAGCCCCAGCATTTT.

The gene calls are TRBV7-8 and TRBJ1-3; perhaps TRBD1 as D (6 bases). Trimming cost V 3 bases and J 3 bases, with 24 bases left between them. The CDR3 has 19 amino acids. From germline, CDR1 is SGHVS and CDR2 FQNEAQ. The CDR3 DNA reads TGTGCCAGCAGCTTGGCCCGGGGCAGGGGTTCAATGTTTGGAAACACCATATATTTT. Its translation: CASSLARGRGSMFGNTIYF.